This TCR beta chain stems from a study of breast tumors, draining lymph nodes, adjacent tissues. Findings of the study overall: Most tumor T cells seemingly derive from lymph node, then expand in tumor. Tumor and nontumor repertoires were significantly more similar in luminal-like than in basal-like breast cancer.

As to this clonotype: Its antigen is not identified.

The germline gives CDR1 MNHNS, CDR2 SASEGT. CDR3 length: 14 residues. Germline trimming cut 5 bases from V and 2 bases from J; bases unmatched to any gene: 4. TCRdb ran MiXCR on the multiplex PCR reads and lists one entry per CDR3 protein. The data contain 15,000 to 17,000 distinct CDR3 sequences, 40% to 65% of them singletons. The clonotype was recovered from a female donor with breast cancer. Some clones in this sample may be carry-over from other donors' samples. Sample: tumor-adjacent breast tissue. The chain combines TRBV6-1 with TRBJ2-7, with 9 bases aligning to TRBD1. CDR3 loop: CASSPRDRAYEQYF. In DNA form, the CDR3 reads TGTGCCAGCAGTCCCCGGGACAGGGCCTACGAGCAGTACTTC.